This entry lists 9 T cell receptor beta chains sequenced from one sample in a study of blood T cell repertoires in COVID-19. Sequencing used immunoSEQ multiplex PCR; TCRdb keeps in-frame clones, though not all of them. The sample has some 150,000 clones; roughly 90% are singletons. Specimen: peripheral blood. The receptor set was obtained from a human donor in a cohort sampled during active COVID-19.

This chain uses TRBV9 with TRBJ2-7; D unresolved. Trimming cost V 2 bases and J 5 bases, with 14 bases left between them. The CDR3 extends over 14 amino acids. Looked up from germline, CDR1 is SGDLS and CDR2 is YYNGEE. This CDR3 is CASSVGSYQHEQYF. The CDR3 bases are TGTGCCAGCAGCGTGGGCTCCTATCAACACGAGCAGTACTTC. Full variable domain (rest looked up from reference TRBV9 and TRBJ2-7): DSGVTQTPKHLITATGQRVTLRCSPRSGDLSVYWYQQSLDQGLQFLIQYYNGEERAKGNILERFSAQQFPDLHSELNLSSLELGDSALYFCASSVGSYQHEQYFGPGTRLTVT.

Only a few counts were recorded for this clone. CDR3 nucleotide sequence: TGTGCCAGTAGACAGACACGGAACTTCAATCAGCCCCAGCATTTT. Translating gives CASRQTRNFNQPQHF. This chain joins TRBV19 and TRBJ1-5; D gene ambiguous. The V gene's germline CDR1 is LNHDA and CDR2 SQIVND (reference sequence). V gave up 6 bases and J gave up 3 bases, with 15 bases separating them. This CDR3 has 15 residues. The full variable domain, in which reference TRBV19 and TRBJ1-5 provide the parts outside the CDR3, is DGGITQSPKYLFRKEGQNVTLSCEQNLNHDAMYWYRQDPGQGLRLIYYSQIVNDFQKGDIAEGYSVSREKKESFPLTVTSAQKNPTAFYLCASRQTRNFNQPQHFGDGTRLSIL.

The chain uses TRBV7-2 and TRBJ2-1, with TRBD2 matching 7 bases. The CDR3 runs 16 residues. Per the germline V gene, CDR1 is SGHTA and CDR2 is FQGNSA. The J segment lost 0 bases and the V segment lost 1 base, leaving 3 bases of the junction unmatched. The CDR3: CASSLGPGGSYNEQFF. As DNA, the CDR3 is TGTGCCAGCAGCTTAGGCCCGGGGGGCTCCTACAATGAGCAGTTCTTC.

The chain joins TRBV4-3 to TRBJ1-6; TRBD1 aligns across 7 bases. The CDR3 is 18 amino acids. CDR1 is LGHNA, CDR2 YSLEER, per germline. V was clipped by 4 bases and J by 0 bases; unmatched bases: 9. CDR3 in amino acids: CASSPRQGGSSYNSPLHF. CDR3 nucleotide sequence: TGCGCCAGCAGCCCCCGACAGGGAGGAAGCTCCTATAATTCACCCCTCCACTTT.

V usage is TRBV5-4 and J usage is TRBJ2-7, with TRBD2 as a possible D gene (6 bases). Germline V gene sequence: CDR1 SGHNT, CDR2 YYREEE (reference sequence). Between the trimmed V and J ends, which lost 0 bases and 3 bases, there was a span of 13 bases. The CDR3 totals 15 residues. The CDR3: CASSLGGTGVYEQYF. DNA of the CDR3: TGTGCCAGCAGCTTGGGCGGGACGGGGGTCTACGAGCAGTACTTC.

Here the CDR3 reads CASSPLLAGTTYEQYF. The CDR3 nucleotides read TGTGCCAGCTCACCACTCTTAGCGGGGACTACCTACGAGCAGTACTTC. This chain uses TRBV18 with TRBJ2-7, with 8 positions matching TRBD2. Germline assignment: CDR1 KGHSH and CDR2 LQKENI. The V and J ends lost 1 base and 2 bases, in that order; junction bases with no gene match: 7. CDR3 size: 16 residues.

The J gene is TRBJ2-1, the V gene TRBV5-1; D possibly corresponds to TRBD1 (6 bases). Germline values: CDR1 SGHRS, CDR2 YFSETQ. CDR3 length: 17 amino acids. The V and J ends lost 4 bases and 0 bases respectively, with 17 bases between them. CDR3 in DNA: TGCGCCAGCAGCGGGGGCTCCGGGACACCCTCCTACAATGAGCAGTTCTTC. It is translated as CASSGGSGTPSYNEQFF.

This chain joins TRBV6-5 and TRBJ1-6; the D gene is possibly TRBD1 (5 bases). Per the germline V gene, CDR1 is MNHEY and CDR2 is SVGAGI. V gave up 2 bases and J gave up 11 bases, with 10 bases separating them. CDR3 size: 13 residues. The CDR3 is CASSYDQGTPLHF. The DNA of the CDR3 is TGTGCCAGCAGTTACGACCAGGGTACACCCCTCCACTTT.

V usage is TRBV11-2 and J usage is TRBJ2-1; maybe TRBD2 (7 bases). The ends were cut back, 7 bases at V and 10 bases at J, with 20 bases in the middle. The CDR3 extends over 14 amino acids. The germline gives CDR1 SGHAT, CDR2 FQNNGV. The CDR3 DNA sequence: TGTGCCAGCATTCAAGGGGGGGGGAGAGAGGAGCAGTTCTTC. Protein product: CASIQGGGREEQFF.